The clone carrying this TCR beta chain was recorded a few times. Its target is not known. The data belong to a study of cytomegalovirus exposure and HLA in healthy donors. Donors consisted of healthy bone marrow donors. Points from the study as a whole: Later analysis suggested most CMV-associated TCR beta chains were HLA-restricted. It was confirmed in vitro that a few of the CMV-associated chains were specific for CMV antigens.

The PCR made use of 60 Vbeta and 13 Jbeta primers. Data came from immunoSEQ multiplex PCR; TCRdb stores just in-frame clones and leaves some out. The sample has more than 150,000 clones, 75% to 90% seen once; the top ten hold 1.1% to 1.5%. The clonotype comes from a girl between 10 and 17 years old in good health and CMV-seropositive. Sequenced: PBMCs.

CDR3 DNA sequence: TGTGCCACCAGCAGAGGGGGACAGGGGATGTACTCTTACACAGATACGCAGTATTTT. Its translation is CATSRGGQGMYSYTDTQYF. The chain joins TRBV15 to TRBJ2-3; 10 nucleotides line up with TRBD1. The V and J ends lost 1 base and 2 bases, in that order; junction bases with no gene match: 12. This CDR3 contains 19 residues. CDR1 LNHNV and CDR2 YYDKDF come from the germline V gene (reference sequence).